This T cell receptor beta chain was captured in a study of T cell responses to AZD1222 COVID-19 vaccine. Study results and limitations: Just 6 or 7 AZD1222 recipients were seropositive at baseline. Females outnumbered males among donors, who were mostly white British; clonal diversity was possibly underestimated.

Between the trimmed V and J ends, which lost 3 bases and 3 bases, there was a span of 8 bases. In germline, CDR1 is LNHDA, CDR2 SQIVND (reference sequence). The length of the CDR3 is 13 residues. Method: immunoSEQ multiplex PCR; TCRdb's copy keeps in-frame clones and lacks some. The sample carries 130,000 to 150,000 clones, about 89% recorded once. This clone was seen just once. Its antigen is currently unknown. The source material was peripheral blood, sampled on day 0 of MenACWY control vaccination. This sequence originates from an adult in good health. This rearrangement joins TRBV19 to TRBJ2-5, with D perhaps TRBD1 (5 bases). CDR3 bases: TGTGCCAGTAGTATGGGCAGGGAAGAGACCCAGTACTTC. Encoded protein: CASSMGREETQYF.